These T cell receptor beta chains were read from a single sample in a study of cytomegalovirus exposure and HLA in healthy donors. The data were produced by immunoSEQ multiplex PCR, yet TCRdb's version contains in-frame clones alone and is incomplete. The repertoire holds under 200,000 clones, with about 83% as singletons. Sequenced: PBMCs. These receptors all come from a middle-aged man in good health and CMV-seropositive. CDR3s include the opening cysteine and the closing phenylalanine or tryptophan. A D gene is named only where the DNA matches it firmly. The listing skips clone size in some rows; elsewhere it reads once, few, many or a size class.

abundance,j_gene,v_gene,d_gene,CDR3aa,CDR3nt
.,TRBJ2-5,TRBV10-1,TRBD2,CASSGLAGARETQYF,TGCGCCAGCAGTGGCCTAGCGGGAGCAAGGGAGACCCAGTACTTC
.,TRBJ2-2,TRBV5-1,.,CASSPGLAGTGELFF,TGCGCCAGCAGCCCCGGTCTAGCTGGCACCGGGGAGCTGTTTTTT
.,TRBJ2-1,TRBV11-2,.,CASSILGGEQFF,TGTGCCAGCAGCATCCTAGGTGGTGAGCAGTTCTTC
.,TRBJ2-3,TRBV7-3,TRBD2,CASRTAGEGLAGVIAGTDTQYF,TGTGCCAGCAGAACCGCTGGAGAGGGACTAGCGGGAGTAATTGCGGGCACAGATACGCAGTATTTT
.,TRBJ1-1,TRBV6-5,TRBD1,CATERPATGATEAFF,TGTGCCACCGAAAGGCCGGCGACAGGGGCCACTGAAGCTTTCTTT
.,TRBJ1-1,TRBV29-1,.,CSGRRGGTEAFF,TGCAGCGGGAGGCGGGGAGGCACTGAAGCTTTCTTT
once,TRBJ1-1,TRBV5-1,TRBD1,CASSYVQGANTEAFF,TGCGCCAGCAGTTATGTACAGGGGGCGAACACTGAAGCTTTCTTT
.,TRBJ2-7,TRBV5-1,.,CASSPGTHEQYF,TGCGCCAGCAGCCCTGGGACTCACGAGCAGTACTTC
.,TRBJ2-7,TRBV7-9,TRBD1,CASSGYRGYEQYF,TGTGCCAGCAGCGGATACAGGGGTTACGAGCAGTACTTC
once,TRBJ1-5,TRBV11-2,TRBD1,CASSEQGARDQPQHF,TGTGCCAGCAGTGAGCAGGGGGCGCGGGATCAGCCCCAGCATTTT
few,TRBJ1-3,TRBV9,TRBD1,CASSVGKGQGAGNTIYF,TGTGCCAGCAGCGTAGGAAAAGGACAGGGGGCTGGAAACACCATATATTTT